This T cell receptor beta chain was retrieved from a study of beta chain bispecific antibodies for T cell cancers (dated by TCRdb to the early 2020s). For the wider study: Healthy donor T cells were cocultured with T cell leukemia lines and bispecific antibodies, then TRBV sequencing of surviving cells measured the depletion of each TRBV family. Jurkat cells expressed surface TRBV12 (TRBV12-3), and HPB-ALL cells expressed surface TRBV5-5. The paper as a whole reports these results and caveats: Relative to anti-CD19, anti-TRBV12 exposure cut the share of total TRBV signal from TRBV12-3 by 98% to 99%, while TRBV12-4 dropped by about 40%, which was not significant. Except for the targeted genes and closely related genes, all other TRBV family members appeared to be unaffected by the TRBV-directed bispecific antibodies. Cross-reactivity of the anti-TRBV5-5 antibody with TRBV5-6 was attributed to high sequence similarity between the two genes. Every sequenced sample contained a mix of leukemia cell line cells and normal T cells, and most targeted TRBV signal came from the leukemia cells rather than from the normal T cells.

Trimming removed 7 bases from V and 4 bases from J, leaving 17 bases between the germline ends. CDR1 DFQATT and CDR2 SNEGSKA were looked up in the germline V gene (reference sequence). The CDR3, from cysteine to phenylalanine, totals 14 residues. The read is trimmed to its CDR3 DNA, 42 bases read in frame from base 1. The libraries included unique molecular identifier barcodes, and the barcodes were used to quantify clonotypes. Qiagen AllPrep DNA/RNA Micro kits were used to isolate total RNA, and an Agilent TapeStation was used to check RNA quality. TCR beta libraries were constructed by 5' RACE, in which cDNA synthesis was followed by two PCR steps with TCR beta constant-region gene-specific primers. TCR beta libraries were sequenced on an Illumina MiSeq platform. Turning to the authors' computational methods: MIGEC, MiXCR and VDJtools were used for read processing. The frequency of each clonotype was calculated as the fraction of all unique molecular identifiers in the sample that belonged to that clonotype. Nonfunctional TRBV genes listed as pseudogenes or open reading frames in IMGT, such as TRBV1, TRBV12-1 and TRBV21, were excluded. TCRdb trimmed public reads at Q25 via fastp, called clones via MiXCR and kept in-frame beta chains. Merged by CDR3 protein, the rows form single entries marked with the most common genes and DNA. V and J calls and clone size were set by TCRdb, not the authors. Across this sample there are 20,000 to 25,000 distinct CDR3 sequences, with just over 2% seen only once. 4.5% to 5.5% of the sample is in the top ten clones.

The treatment or condition label, read with the paper, signifies: alpha-V12: anti-TRBV12 scFv linked to anti-CD3 scFv. T cells were expanded from blood mononuclear cells for about 3 days with either the anti-CD3 antibody OKT3 or CD3/CD28 Dynabeads. For the anti-TRBV12 bispecific sample, Jurkat leukemia cells were cocultured with normal T cells, and the comparison was a control coculture using an anti-CD19 bispecific. Expanded T cells were maintained in RPMI 1640 supplemented with approximately 10% fetal bovine serum, recombinant human IL-2 (approximately 99 IU/ml) and IL-7 (around 5 ng/ml). For cocultures, around 5 x 10^4 normal T cells were combined with around 5 x 10^4 target cells and bispecific antibody in 100 ul and incubated for under 20 hours at 37 degrees C. Each bispecific antibody was composed of two single-chain variable fragments, which were expressed in a single-chain diabody format with a His tag. Healthy human donors supplied the effector T cells, with peripheral blood mononuclear cells isolated from leukapheresis samples using Ficoll density gradient centrifugation.

This clonotype was found many times. This clone's antigen is unknown. Base qualities are not recorded, but no much larger clone differs from it by a single base. Specimen: healthy donor T cells cultured with leukemia cells, collected from a culture containing a bispecific antibody targeting TCR Vbeta12. The sequence joins TRBV20-1 to TRBJ2-1, and possibly TRBD1, on 6 matching bases. This clonotype was obtained from a human donor in good health. Some clones in this sample may be carry-over from other donors' samples. The DNA sequence reads TGCAGTGTTCATGACACCGACAGGTACAATGAGCAGTTCTTC. Its product reads: CSVHDTDRYNEQFF.